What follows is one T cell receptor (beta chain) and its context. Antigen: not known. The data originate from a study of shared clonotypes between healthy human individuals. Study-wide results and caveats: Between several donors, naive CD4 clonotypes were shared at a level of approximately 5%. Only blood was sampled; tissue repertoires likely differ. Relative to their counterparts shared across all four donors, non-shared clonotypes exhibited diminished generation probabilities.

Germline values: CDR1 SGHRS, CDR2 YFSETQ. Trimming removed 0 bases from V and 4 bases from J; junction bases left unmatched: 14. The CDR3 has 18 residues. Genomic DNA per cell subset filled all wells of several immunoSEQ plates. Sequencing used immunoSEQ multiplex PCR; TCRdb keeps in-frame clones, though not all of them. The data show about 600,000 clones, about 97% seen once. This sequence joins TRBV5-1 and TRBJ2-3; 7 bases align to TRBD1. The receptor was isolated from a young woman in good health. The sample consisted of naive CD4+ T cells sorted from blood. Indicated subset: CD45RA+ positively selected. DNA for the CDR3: TGCGCCAGCAGCTTGGATTTGATAGGGGGCGCTGGACCAGATACGCAGTATTTT. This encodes CASSLDLIGGAGPDTQYF.